This entry lists 27 T cell receptor beta chains sequenced from one sample in a study of regulatory T cells in long-lasting Graves disease. Assembly of TCR beta libraries relied on iRepertoire HTBI primers together with Arm-PCR of CDR3 regions. Each CDR3 protein gets one entry after TCRdb re-called the multiplex PCR reads with MiXCR. The table has roughly 490,000 distinct CDR3 sequences, 20% to 25% seen once. Time point meaning: persistent/refractory GD, antithyroid drugs over 5 years with positive TRAb. PBMC RNA served as the TCR library source. The sample in question was peripheral blood mononuclear cells (PBMCs), obtained when the disease was refractory, from a patient treated with antithyroid drugs. The receptors derive from a female donor with Graves disease.

In this sample, this clonotype turned up many times. V usage is TRBV30 and J usage is TRBJ2-2; D unresolved. The CDR3 consists of 11 residues. Germline V gene sequence: CDR1 GTSNPN, CDR2 SVGIG (reference sequence). Trimming stripped 1 base from V and 8 bases from J, with 5 bases between. CDR3 in amino acids: CAWSERGELFF. For the CDR3, the DNA is TGTGCCTGGAGTGAACGGGGGGAGCTGTTTTTT.

Concerning this clonotype itself: This may arise from a read error, as a much more abundant clone is one base away. DNA for the CDR3: TGTGCCAGCAGCTTGGAGGACAGGGAGATGCTTTTT. Residues: CASSLEDREMLF. The rearrangement uses TRBV5-5 and TRBJ1-4, with TRBD1 matching over 8 bases. Germline values: CDR1 SGHKS, CDR2 YYEKEE (reference sequence). The CDR3 runs 12 residues.

Note on this clonotype: At one boundary the junction diverges from the germline segment, which might be a read error. This chain uses TRBV16 with TRBJ2-7; TRBD2 matches at 9 bases. The CDR3 totals 16 residues. The germline gives CDR1 KGHSY, CDR2 FQNENV. The CDR3 bases are TGTGCCAGCAGCCAAATAGCGGGAGTAAGGTCCTGCGAGCAGTACTTC. It translates to CASSQIAGVRSCEQYF.

The chain carries TRBV14 and TRBJ1-4; 8 bases match TRBD1. This CDR3 comprises 15 residues. J was trimmed by 8 bases and V by 2 bases; bases with no gene match: 7. Germline V gene data show CDR1 as SGHDN and CDR2 as FVKESK. The CDR3: CASSQIGQGWEKLFF. The CDR3 DNA sequence: TGTGCCAGCAGCCAAATCGGACAGGGTTGGGAAAAACTGTTTTTT.

This clonotype was seen ten or more times. CDR3: CASSLNGPEAGELFF. Here the CDR3 DNA reads TGTGCCAGCAGCTTAAACGGTCCGGAGGCCGGGGAGCTGTTTTTT. The chain joins TRBV7-3 to TRBJ2-2, with a tentative D call TRBD2 (5 bases). Germline-derived CDR1 and CDR2 are SGHTA and FQGTGA. V lost 1 base, J lost 6 bases, and 12 bases lay in between. The CDR3 has 15 amino acids.

This clonotype was recorded a few times. The chain joins TRBV7-6 to TRBJ2-5; 7 bases fit TRBD1. The CDR3 is 14 residues long. Germline V gene data show CDR1 as SGHVS and CDR2 as FNYEAQ. V was clipped by 6 bases and J by 5 bases; unmatched bases: 9. The CDR3 here is CASRQGPGVETQYF. For the CDR3, the DNA is TGTGCCAGCAGACAGGGGCCCGGTGTTGAGACCCAGTACTTC.

In this sample, this clonotype turned up a few times. The chain combines TRBV24-1 with TRBJ2-5, with 14 bases lining up with TRBD2. TRBJ2-1 explains the end of the DNA better; the J call may be wrong. The germline V gene has CDR1 KGHDR and CDR2 SFDVKD. This CDR3 spans 17 amino acids. CDR3 DNA: TGTGCCACCAGTGATTGGGGACTAGCGGGAGAGGACAATGAGCAGTTCTTC. Its protein product is CATSDWGLAGEDNEQFF.

This clonotype has at least ten counts. This rearrangement joins TRBV19 to TRBJ1-2; no clear D gene. The CDR3 runs to 15 residues. Germline assignment: CDR1 LNHDA and CDR2 SQIVND (reference sequence). V was clipped by 5 bases and J by 4 bases, with 17 bases between them. CDR3 nucleotide sequence: TGTGCCAGTAGTTTCCCGGGAGGGAGGTCCTATGGCTACACCTTC. Translating it yields CASSFPGGRSYGYTF.

This clonotype was detected ten times or more. This chain links TRBV2 with TRBJ1-5; 8 bases fit TRBD1. This CDR3 region has 15 residues. Trimming at V came to 3 bases and at J to 7 bases, leaving 8 bases not matched to a gene. Germline lookup yields CDR1 SNHLY and CDR2 FYNNEI. The CDR3 region has the DNA TGTGCCAGCAGTGAGGACAGGGCGGTCGTGCAGCCCCAGCATTTT. It translates to CASSEDRAVVQPQHF.

Written as DNA, the CDR3 is TGTGCCTGGAGTCCGGGCGCGAACACTGAAGCTTTCTTT. This translates into CAWSPGANTEAFF. The chain employs TRBV30 and TRBJ1-1; D is unresolved. Germline V gene data show CDR1 as GTSNPN and CDR2 as SVGIG (reference sequence). This CDR3 has 13 amino acids. The ends were cut back, 2 bases at V and 1 base at J, with 8 bases in the middle.

At least ten counts were recorded for this clonotype. The V and J genes are TRBV7-9 and TRBJ2-7; D perhaps matches TRBD1 (6 bases). Per germline, CDR1 SEHNR and CDR2 FQNEAQ (reference sequence). CDR3 length: 14 residues. Trimming removed 2 bases at V and 5 bases at J, with 13 bases between. The CDR3 spells CASSLLQGRNEQYF. CDR3 coding DNA: TGTGCCAGCAGCTTATTACAGGGCCGGAACGAGCAGTACTTC.

V usage is TRBV5-1 and J usage is TRBJ1-1; D gene uncertain. Trimming removed 4 bases from V and 4 bases from J, with 20 bases in between. The germline V gene encodes CDR1 SGHRS and CDR2 YFSETQ. This CDR3 has 16 amino acids. CDR3 nucleotides: TGCGCCAGCAGCCCCGCGGTGAGGGCGGCGGGCACTGAAGCTTTCTTT. Translated, it gives CASSPAVRAAGTEAFF.

This clonotype has only a few counts. The chain links TRBV6-1 to TRBJ1-5; D may be TRBD1 (6 bases). Between the trimmed V and J ends, which lost 8 bases and 0 bases, there was a span of 14 bases. Germline loops: CDR1 MNHNS, CDR2 SASEGT. This CDR3 spans 15 amino acids. The CDR3 reads CASVRDNNSNQPQHF. The CDR3 DNA sequence: TGTGCCAGCGTAAGGGACAATAATAGCAATCAGCCCCAGCATTTT.

V usage is TRBV19 and J usage is TRBJ2-4, with 10 nucleotides matching TRBD1. CDR1 is LNHDA and CDR2 is SQIVND in the germline V gene (reference sequence). The CDR3 spans 17 residues. Trimming took 5 bases from V and 2 from J; bases not matched to a gene: 9. CDR3: CASSSPRTGGTKNIQYF. The CDR3 DNA reads TGTGCCAGTAGTTCACCAAGGACAGGGGGGACCAAAAACATTCAGTACTTC. The whole variable domain, filled in from reference TRBV19 and TRBJ2-4, reads DGGITQSPKYLFRKEGQNVTLSCEQNLNHDAMYWYRQDPGQGLRLIYYSQIVNDFQKGDIAEGYSVSREKKESFPLTVTSAQKNPTAFYLCASSSPRTGGTKNIQYFGAGTRLSVL.

The genes are TRBV19 and TRBJ1-1; TRBD1 aligns across 7 bases. V lost 8 bases, J lost 4 bases, and 19 bases stayed unmatched. This CDR3 is 17 amino acids long. Per the germline V gene, CDR1 is LNHDA and CDR2 is SQIVND (reference sequence). The CDR3 sequence: CASCGDRQFSPVTEAFF. The CDR3 coding sequence is TGTGCCAGTTGCGGGGACAGACAGTTCTCCCCGGTCACTGAAGCTTTCTTT.

The V and J genes are TRBV4-1 and TRBJ1-1; 7 nucleotides align to TRBD1. The CDR3 loop spans 15 amino acids. Germline lookup yields CDR1 MGHRA and CDR2 YSYEKL. J lost 1 base, V lost 5 bases, and 7 bases had no gene match. The CDR3 region has the DNA TGCGCCAGCAGCGTACCAGGGGGACGGAACACTGAAGCTTTCTTT. It yields the protein CASSVPGGRNTEAFF.

This chain connects TRBV19 to TRBJ1-5, with D perhaps TRBD1 (6 bases). V shed 2 bases and J shed 0 bases, with 11 bases lying between them. CDR1 and CDR2 (germline): LNHDA, SQIVND (reference sequence). The CDR3 runs to 16 residues. The chain's CDR3 is CASSILGQTSNQPQHF. The CDR3 DNA reads TGTGCCAGTAGTATACTTGGACAGACTAGCAATCAGCCCCAGCATTTT.

This clonotype has ten or more counts. This chain links TRBV28 with TRBJ1-3, with a weak D call TRBD1 (5 bases). Trimming took off 2 bases at V and 2 bases at J, with 10 bases between the two ends. This CDR3 comprises 15 residues. Germline CDR1 reads MDHEN; CDR2 reads SYDVKM. The CDR3 bases are TGTGCCAGCAGTTTAGACCAGGGTCCTGGAAACACCATATATTTT. This translates into CASSLDQGPGNTIYF.

The chain combines TRBV7-8 with TRBJ1-3; 7 bases line up with TRBD1. With 0 bases clipped from V and 0 bases from J, the junction kept 8 bases outside the gene matches. Germline V gives CDR1 SGHVS, CDR2 FQNEAQ. The CDR3 has 18 amino acids. The CDR3 is CASSLAAGGGLSGNTIYF. As DNA, the CDR3 is TGTGCCAGCAGCTTAGCCGCGGGAGGGGGCCTCTCTGGAAACACCATATATTTT.

The chain is built from TRBV30 and TRBJ2-2; D remains ambiguous. Trimming took 0 bases from V and 7 from J, leaving 15 bases between them. Germline V gene data show CDR1 as GTSNPN and CDR2 as SVGIG (reference sequence). The CDR3 has 15 residues. In DNA form, the CDR3 reads TGTGCCTGGAGTGTTGGACCGCCCGTGAGCGGGGAGCTGTTTTTT. This gives the protein CAWSVGPPVSGELFF.

The sample holds a few counts of this clonotype. The V gene is TRBV11-2, the J gene TRBJ2-7; 9 bases align to TRBD2. Germline V gene data show CDR1 as SGHAT and CDR2 as FQNNGV. The CDR3 consists of 15 residues. V trimming: 2 bases; J trimming: 3 bases; junction bases outside the gene matches: 5. CDR3 loop: CASSLFLAGNYEQYF. The CDR3 DNA is TGTGCCAGCAGCTTATTTCTAGCGGGAAACTACGAGCAGTACTTC.

This clonotype appeared many times. This chain joins TRBV3-1 and TRBJ2-7; a weak D match, TRBD1 (5 bases). Germline V gene lookup returns CDR1 LGHDT and CDR2 YNNKEL (reference sequence). The CDR3 has 12 amino acids. The germline V and J ends were trimmed by 1 base and 4 bases, with 5 bases remaining between them. The CDR3 spells CASSQAGYEQYF. CDR3 sequence (DNA): TGTGCCAGCAGCCAAGCAGGGTACGAGCAGTACTTC.

This clonotype occurred a few times. This chain connects TRBV6-5 to TRBJ1-2; D not certain. This CDR3 has 17 amino acids. V lost 0 bases to trimming and J lost 4 bases, with 18 bases between them. The germline V gene has CDR1 MNHEY and CDR2 SVGAGI. CDR3 amino acids: CASSYSVGERKVYGYTF. CDR3 coding DNA: TGTGCCAGCAGTTACTCGGTTGGGGAGCGGAAGGTCTATGGCTACACCTTC.

This clonotype showed up many times. This chain uses TRBV12-3 or TRBV12-4 with TRBJ1-4, with 7 bases identical to TRBD1. V was clipped by 6 bases and J by 8 bases; unmatched bases: 12. The CDR3 covers 15 residues. The CDR3 here is CASSHPGQQPEKLFF. Written as DNA, the CDR3 is TGTGCCAGCAGCCATCCGGGACAGCAACCAGAAAAACTGTTTTTT.

This clonotype was recorded many times. The CDR3 DNA reads as TGTGCCAGCAGTTACTCCCCTGGGGTGGGGGAGACCCAGTACTTC. This sequence encodes CASSYSPGVGETQYF. The chain employs TRBV6-5 and TRBJ2-5, with D unresolved. Trimming pared 0 bases from V and 5 bases from J, leaving 13 bases between. Germline-derived CDR1 and CDR2 are MNHEY and SVGAGI. This CDR3 has 15 residues.

The sample holds many counts of this clonotype. The chain couples TRBV3-1 to TRBJ2-4, with 10 bases lining up with TRBD1. The V segment lost 1 base and the J segment 5 bases; nucleotides outside the gene matches: 2. Germline CDR1 LGHDT, CDR2 YNNKEL (reference sequence). The CDR3 sequence is 15 residues long. The CDR3 nucleotides read TGTGCCAGCAGCCAAGCGACAGGGGGCGAAAACATTCAGTACTTC. It is translated as CASSQATGGENIQYF.

This clonotype was picked up many times. The CDR3 nucleotides read TGCAGTGCTCCCCCGGGACTAGCGGGAGGAAGTGAGCAGTACTTC. This sequence encodes CSAPPGLAGGSEQYF. This chain joins TRBV20-1 and TRBJ2-7, with 15 bases fitting TRBD2. V gave up 5 bases and J gave up 7 bases; unmatched junction bases: 9. The germline V gene encodes CDR1 DFQATT and CDR2 SNEGSKA (reference sequence). This CDR3 is built from 15 residues.